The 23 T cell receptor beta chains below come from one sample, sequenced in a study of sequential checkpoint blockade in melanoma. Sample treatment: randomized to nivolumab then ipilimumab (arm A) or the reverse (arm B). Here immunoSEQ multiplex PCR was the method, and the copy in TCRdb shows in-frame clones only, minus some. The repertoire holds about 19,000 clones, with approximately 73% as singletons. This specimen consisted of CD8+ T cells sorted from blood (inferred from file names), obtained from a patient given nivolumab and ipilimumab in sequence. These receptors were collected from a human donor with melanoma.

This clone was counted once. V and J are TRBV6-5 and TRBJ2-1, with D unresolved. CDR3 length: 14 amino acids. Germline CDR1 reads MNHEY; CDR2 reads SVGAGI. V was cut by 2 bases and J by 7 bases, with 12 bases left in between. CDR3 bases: TGTGCCAGCAGTTACGGGCCCTATCTAAATGAGCAGTTCTTC. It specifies CASSYGPYLNEQFF.

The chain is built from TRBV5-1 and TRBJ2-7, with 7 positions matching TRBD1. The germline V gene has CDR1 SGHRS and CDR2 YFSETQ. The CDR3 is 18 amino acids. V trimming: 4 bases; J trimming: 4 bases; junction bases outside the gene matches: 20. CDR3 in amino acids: CASSPLGQSSTTGYEQYF. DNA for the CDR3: TGCGCCAGCAGCCCTCTCGGCCAGTCGAGCACGACAGGGTACGAGCAGTACTTC.

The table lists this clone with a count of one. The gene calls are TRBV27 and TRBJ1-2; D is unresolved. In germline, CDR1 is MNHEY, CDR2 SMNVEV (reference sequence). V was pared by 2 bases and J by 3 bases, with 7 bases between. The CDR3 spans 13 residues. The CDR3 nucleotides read TGTGCCAGCAGTTTAACCGGGGACTATGGCTACACCTTC. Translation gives CASSLTGDYGYTF.

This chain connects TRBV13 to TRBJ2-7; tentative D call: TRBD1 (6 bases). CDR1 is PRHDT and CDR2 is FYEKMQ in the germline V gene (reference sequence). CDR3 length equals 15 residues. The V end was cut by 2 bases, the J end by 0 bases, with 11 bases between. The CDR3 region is CASSLQGPSSYEQYF. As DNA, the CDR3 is TGTGCCAGCAGCTTACAGGGGCCCTCCTCCTACGAGCAGTACTTC.

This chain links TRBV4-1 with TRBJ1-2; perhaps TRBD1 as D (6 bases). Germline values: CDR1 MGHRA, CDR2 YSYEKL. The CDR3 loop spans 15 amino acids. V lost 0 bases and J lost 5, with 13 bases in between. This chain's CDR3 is CASSQDRSTGYGYTF. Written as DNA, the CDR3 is TGCGCCAGCAGCCAAGATCGGTCCACAGGGTATGGCTACACCTTC.

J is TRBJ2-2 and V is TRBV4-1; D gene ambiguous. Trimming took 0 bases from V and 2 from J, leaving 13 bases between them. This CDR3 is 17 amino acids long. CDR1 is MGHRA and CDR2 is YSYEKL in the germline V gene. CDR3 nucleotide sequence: TGCGCCAGCAGCCAAGATGAGACATTCCCTAACACCGGGGAGCTGTTTTTT. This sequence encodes CASSQDETFPNTGELFF.

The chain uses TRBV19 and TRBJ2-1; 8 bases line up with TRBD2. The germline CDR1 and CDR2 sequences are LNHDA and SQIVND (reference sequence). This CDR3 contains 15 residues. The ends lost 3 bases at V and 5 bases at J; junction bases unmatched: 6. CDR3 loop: CASSISGGPHNEQFF. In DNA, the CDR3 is TGTGCCAGTAGTATTTCGGGGGGGCCTCACAATGAGCAGTTCTTC.

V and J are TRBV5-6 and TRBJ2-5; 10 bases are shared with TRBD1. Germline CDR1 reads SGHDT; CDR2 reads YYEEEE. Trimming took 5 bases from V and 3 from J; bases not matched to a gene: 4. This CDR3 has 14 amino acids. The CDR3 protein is CASRLGQGKETQYF. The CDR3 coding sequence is TGTGCCAGCAGACTGGGACAGGGGAAAGAGACCCAGTACTTC.

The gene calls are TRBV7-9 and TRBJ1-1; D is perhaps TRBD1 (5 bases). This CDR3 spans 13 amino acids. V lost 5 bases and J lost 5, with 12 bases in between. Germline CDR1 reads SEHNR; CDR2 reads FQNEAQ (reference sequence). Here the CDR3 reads CASSRKTDTEAFF. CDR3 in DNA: TGTGCCAGCAGCCGCAAGACAGATACTGAAGCTTTCTTT. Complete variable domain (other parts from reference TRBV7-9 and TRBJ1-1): DTGVSQNPRHKITKRGQNVTFRCDPISEHNRLYWYRQTLGQGPEFLTYFQNEAQLEKSRLLSDRFSAERPKGSFSTLEIQRTEQGDSAMYLCASSRKTDTEAFFGQGTRLTVV.

The CDR3: CASSESGFYEQYF. Here the CDR3 DNA reads TGTGCCAGCAGTGAATCAGGGTTCTACGAGCAGTACTTC. The rearrangement links TRBV25-1 to TRBJ2-7; a weak D match, TRBD1 (5 bases). Germline lookup yields CDR1 MGHDK and CDR2 SYGVNS. V was shortened by 1 base and J by 3 bases, with 7 bases between the two germline ends. The CDR3 has 13 residues.

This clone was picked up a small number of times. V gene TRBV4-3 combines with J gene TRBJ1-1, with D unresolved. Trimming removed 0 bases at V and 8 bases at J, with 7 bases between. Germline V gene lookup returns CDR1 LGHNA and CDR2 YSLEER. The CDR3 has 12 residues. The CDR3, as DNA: TGCGCCAGCAGCCAAGAATCCGGGGAAGCTTTCTTT. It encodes CASSQESGEAFF.

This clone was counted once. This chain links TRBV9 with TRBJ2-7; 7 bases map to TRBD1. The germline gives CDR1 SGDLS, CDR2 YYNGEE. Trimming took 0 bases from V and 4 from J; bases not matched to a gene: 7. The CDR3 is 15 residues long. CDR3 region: CASSVAGQATYEQYF. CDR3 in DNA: TGTGCCAGCAGCGTAGCAGGACAGGCGACTTACGAGCAGTACTTC.

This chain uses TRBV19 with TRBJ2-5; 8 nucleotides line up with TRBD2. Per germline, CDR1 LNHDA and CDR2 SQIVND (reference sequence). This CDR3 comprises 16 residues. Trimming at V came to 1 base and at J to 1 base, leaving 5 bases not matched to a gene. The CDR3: CASSIGGRGGQETQYF. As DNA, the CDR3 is TGTGCCAGTAGTATAGGGGGACGGGGGGGCCAAGAGACCCAGTACTTC.

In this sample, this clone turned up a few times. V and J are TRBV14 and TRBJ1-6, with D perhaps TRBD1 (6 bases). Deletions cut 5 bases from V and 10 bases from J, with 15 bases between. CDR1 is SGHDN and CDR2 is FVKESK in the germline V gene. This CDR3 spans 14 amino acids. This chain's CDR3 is CASSSGVGVSPLHF. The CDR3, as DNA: TGTGCCAGCAGCTCAGGGGTAGGGGTATCACCCCTCCACTTT.

CDR3 loop: CASSPPLARELALSGELFF. DNA of the CDR3: TGTGCCAGCTCACCACCGCTTGCGAGGGAATTGGCCCTCTCCGGGGAGCTGTTTTTT. The chain combines TRBV18 with TRBJ2-2; perhaps TRBD2 as D (5 bases). The germline V and J ends were trimmed by 0 bases and 6 bases, with 23 bases remaining between them. Germline lookup yields CDR1 KGHSH and CDR2 LQKENI. The CDR3 consists of 19 residues.

The CDR3, as DNA: TGTGCCACCCTTGGCGCGGGGTACAATGAGCAGTTCTTC. This gives the protein CATLGAGYNEQFF. This chain links TRBV19 with TRBJ2-1; TRBD2 is a possible D gene (6 bases). Germline lookup yields CDR1 LNHDA and CDR2 SQIVND (reference sequence). The CDR3 has 13 residues. Between the trimmed V and J ends, which lost 10 bases and 4 bases, there was a span of 14 bases.

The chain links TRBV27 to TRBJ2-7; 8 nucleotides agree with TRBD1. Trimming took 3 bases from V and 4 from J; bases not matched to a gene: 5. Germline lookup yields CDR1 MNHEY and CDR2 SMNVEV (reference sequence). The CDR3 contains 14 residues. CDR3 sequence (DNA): TGTGCCAGCAGTTTGGACAGGGCGGGATACGAGCAGTACTTC. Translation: CASSLDRAGYEQYF.

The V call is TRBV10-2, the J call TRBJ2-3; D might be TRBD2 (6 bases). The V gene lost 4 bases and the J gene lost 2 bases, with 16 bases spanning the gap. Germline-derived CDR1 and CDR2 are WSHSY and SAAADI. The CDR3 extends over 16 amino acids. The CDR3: CASSVVDTSLTDTQYF. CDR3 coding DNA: TGCGCCAGCAGTGTAGTGGACACTAGCCTCACAGATACGCAGTATTTT.

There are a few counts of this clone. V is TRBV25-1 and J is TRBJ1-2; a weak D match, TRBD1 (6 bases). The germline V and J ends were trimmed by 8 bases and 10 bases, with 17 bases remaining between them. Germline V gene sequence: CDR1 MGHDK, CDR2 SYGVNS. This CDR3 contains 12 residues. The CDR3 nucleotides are TGTGCCAGCGGGGGGGCCTACAGCCCCTACACCTTC. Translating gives CASGGAYSPYTF.

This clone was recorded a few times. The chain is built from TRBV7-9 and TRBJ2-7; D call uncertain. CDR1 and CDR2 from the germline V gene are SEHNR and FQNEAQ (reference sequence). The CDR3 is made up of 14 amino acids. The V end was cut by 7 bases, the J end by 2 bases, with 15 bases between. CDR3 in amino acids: CASTSPWRPYEQYF. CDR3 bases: TGTGCCAGCACCTCGCCTTGGAGACCCTACGAGCAGTACTTC.

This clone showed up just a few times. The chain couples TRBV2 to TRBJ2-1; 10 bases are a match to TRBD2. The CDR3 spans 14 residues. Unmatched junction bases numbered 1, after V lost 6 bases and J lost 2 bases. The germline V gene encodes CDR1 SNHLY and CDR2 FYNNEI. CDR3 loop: CASRAGGPYNEQFF. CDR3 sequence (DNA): TGTGCCAGCAGAGCGGGGGGGCCCTACAATGAGCAGTTCTTC. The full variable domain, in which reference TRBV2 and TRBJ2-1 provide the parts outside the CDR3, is EPEVTQTPSHQVTQMGQEVILRCVPISNHLYFYWYRQILGQKVEFLVSFYNNEISEKSEIFDDQFSVERPDGSNFTLKIRSTKLEDSAMYFCASRAGGPYNEQFFGPGTRLTVL.

DNA for the CDR3: TGCAGCGTTGAAGATTTCCGGACGGGGACTAGCGCAACCCAAGAGACCCAGTACTTC. Translating gives CSVEDFRTGTSATQETQYF. J is TRBJ2-5 and V is TRBV29-1; 10 positions agree with TRBD2. V lost 0 bases and J lost 1; bases outside the gene matches: 14. The CDR3 length is 19 residues. CDR1 and CDR2 (germline): SQVTM, ANQGSEA.

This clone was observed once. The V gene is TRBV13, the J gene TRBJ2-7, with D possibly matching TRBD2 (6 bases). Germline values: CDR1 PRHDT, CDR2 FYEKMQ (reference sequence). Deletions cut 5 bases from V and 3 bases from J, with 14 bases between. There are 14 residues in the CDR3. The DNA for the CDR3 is TGTGCCAGCAGCCCCGGGGCTAGCGTCTACGAGCAGTACTTC. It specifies CASSPGASVYEQYF.